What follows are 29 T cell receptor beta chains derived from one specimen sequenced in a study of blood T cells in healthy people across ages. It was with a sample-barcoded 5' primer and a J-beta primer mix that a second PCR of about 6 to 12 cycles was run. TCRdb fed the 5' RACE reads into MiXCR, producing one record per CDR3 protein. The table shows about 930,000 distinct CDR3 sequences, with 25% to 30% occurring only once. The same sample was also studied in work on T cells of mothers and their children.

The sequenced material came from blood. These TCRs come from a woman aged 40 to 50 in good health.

CDR3 in DNA: TGTGCCACCAGTGATTCTTCTCAGGGGGCCGACTACAATGAGCAGTACTTC. It yields the protein CATSDSSQGADYNEQYF. The chain recombines TRBV24-1 with TRBJ2-5; TRBD1 matches 8 bases. Germline V CDR1 and CDR2: KGHDR, SFDVKD. This CDR3 is built from 17 residues. The trim removed 2 bases at V and 11 bases at J, leaving 18 bases unmatched.

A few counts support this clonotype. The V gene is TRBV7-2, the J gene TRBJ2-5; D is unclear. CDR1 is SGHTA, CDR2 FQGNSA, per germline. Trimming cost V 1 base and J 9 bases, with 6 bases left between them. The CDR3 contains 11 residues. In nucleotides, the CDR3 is TGTGCCAGCAGCTTAGGGTGGGCCCAGTACTTC. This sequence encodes CASSLGWAQYF.

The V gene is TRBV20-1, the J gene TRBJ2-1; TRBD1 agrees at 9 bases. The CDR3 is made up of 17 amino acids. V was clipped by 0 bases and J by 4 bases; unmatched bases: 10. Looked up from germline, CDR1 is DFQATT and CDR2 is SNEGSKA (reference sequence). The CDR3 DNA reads TGCAGTGCTAGAGACGCTCGAAGGGACAGGGCTTACAATGAGCAGTTCTTC. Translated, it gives CSARDARRDRAYNEQFF.

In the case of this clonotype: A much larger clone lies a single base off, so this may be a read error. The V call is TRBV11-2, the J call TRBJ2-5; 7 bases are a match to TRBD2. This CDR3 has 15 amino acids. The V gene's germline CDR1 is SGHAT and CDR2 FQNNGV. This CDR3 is CASSLGRGSGETQCF. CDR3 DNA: TGTGCCAGCAGCTTAGGGCGGGGGTCGGGAGAGACCCAGTGCTTC.

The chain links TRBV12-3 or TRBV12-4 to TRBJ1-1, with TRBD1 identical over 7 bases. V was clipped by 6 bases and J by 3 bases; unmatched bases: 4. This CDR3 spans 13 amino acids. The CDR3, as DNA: TGTGCCAGCAGCCCGGACAGGCACACTGAAGCTTTCTTT. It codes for CASSPDRHTEAFF.

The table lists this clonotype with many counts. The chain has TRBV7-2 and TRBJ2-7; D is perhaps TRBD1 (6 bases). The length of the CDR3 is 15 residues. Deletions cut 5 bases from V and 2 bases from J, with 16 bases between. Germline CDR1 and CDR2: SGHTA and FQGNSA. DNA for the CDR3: TGTGCCAGCAGCAAGGCGCCAGGGGAACCCTACGAGCAGTACTTC. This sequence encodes CASSKAPGEPYEQYF.

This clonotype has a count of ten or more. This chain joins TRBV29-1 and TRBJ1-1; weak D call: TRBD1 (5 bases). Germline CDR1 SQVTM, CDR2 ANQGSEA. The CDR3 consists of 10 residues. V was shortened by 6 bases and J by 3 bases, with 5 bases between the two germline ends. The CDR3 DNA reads TGCAGCGTCAGGGACACTGAAGCTTTCTTT. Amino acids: CSVRDTEAFF.

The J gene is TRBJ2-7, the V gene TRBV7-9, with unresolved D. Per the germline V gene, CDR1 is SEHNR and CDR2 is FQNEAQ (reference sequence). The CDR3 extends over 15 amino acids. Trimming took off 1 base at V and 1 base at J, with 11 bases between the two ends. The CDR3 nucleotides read TGTGCCAGCAGCTTAGGGTCAGTTGGATCCTACGAGCAGTACTTC. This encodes CASSLGSVGSYEQYF.

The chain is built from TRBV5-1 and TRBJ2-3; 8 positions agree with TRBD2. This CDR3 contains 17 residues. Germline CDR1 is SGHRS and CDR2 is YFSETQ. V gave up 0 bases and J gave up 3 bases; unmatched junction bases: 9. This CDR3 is CASSLARTSQVTDTQYF. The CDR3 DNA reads TGCGCCAGCAGCTTGGCCCGGACTAGCCAAGTGACAGATACGCAGTATTTT.

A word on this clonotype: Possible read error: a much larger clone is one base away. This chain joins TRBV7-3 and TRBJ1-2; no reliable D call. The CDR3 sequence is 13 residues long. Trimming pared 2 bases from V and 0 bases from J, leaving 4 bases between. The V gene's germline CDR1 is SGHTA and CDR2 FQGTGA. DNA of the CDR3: TGTGCCAGCAGCTTAGTCTCTAACTATGGCTACACCTTC. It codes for CASSLVSNYGYTF.

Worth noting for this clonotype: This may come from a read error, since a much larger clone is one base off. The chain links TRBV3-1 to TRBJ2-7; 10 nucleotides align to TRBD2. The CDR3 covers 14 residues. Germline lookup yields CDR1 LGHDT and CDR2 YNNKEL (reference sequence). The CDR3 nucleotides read TGTGCCAACAGCGCTAGCGGGGGAGGCTACGAGCAGTACTTC. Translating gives CANSASGGGYEQYF.

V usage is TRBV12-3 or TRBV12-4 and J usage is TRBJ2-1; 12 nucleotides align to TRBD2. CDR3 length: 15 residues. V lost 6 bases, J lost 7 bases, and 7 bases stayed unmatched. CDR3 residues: CASSPTSGGINEQFF. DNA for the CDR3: TGTGCCAGCAGCCCGACTAGCGGGGGAATTAATGAGCAGTTCTTC.

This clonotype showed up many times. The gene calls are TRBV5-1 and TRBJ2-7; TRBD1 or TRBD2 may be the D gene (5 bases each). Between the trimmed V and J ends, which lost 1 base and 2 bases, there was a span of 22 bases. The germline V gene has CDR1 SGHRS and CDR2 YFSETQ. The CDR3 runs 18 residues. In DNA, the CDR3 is TGCGCCAGCAGCTTGATTTTTAACGGTGGGGACCTAGCCTACGAGCAGTACTTC. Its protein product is CASSLIFNGGDLAYEQYF.

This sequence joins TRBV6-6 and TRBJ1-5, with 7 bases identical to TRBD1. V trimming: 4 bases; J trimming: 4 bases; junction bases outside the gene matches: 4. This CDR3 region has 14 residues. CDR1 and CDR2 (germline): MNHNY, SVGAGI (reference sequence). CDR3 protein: CASSSPGQNQPQHF. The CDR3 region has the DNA TGTGCCAGCAGTTCCCCGGGACAGAATCAGCCCCAGCATTTT.

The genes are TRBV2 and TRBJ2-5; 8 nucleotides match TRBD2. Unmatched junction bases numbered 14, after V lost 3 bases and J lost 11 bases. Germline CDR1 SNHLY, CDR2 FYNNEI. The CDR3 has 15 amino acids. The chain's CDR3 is CASSDSGDPSLEQYF. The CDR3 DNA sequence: TGTGCCAGCAGTGATAGCGGGGACCCCAGTTTGGAGCAGTACTTC.

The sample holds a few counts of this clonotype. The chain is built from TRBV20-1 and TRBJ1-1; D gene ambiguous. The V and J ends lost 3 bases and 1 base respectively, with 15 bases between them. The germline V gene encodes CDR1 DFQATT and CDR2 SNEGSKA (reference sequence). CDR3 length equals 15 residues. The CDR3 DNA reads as TGCAGTGCTAGGATGTGGCGGCGCGGGAACACTGAAGCTTTCTTT. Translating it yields CSARMWRRGNTEAFF.

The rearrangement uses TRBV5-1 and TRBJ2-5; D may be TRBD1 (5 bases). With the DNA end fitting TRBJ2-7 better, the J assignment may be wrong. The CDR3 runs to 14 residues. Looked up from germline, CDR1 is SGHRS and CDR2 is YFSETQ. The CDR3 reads CASSLTGAQFEQYF. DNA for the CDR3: TGCGCCAGCAGCTTGACAGGCGCCCAATTCGAGCAGTACTTC.

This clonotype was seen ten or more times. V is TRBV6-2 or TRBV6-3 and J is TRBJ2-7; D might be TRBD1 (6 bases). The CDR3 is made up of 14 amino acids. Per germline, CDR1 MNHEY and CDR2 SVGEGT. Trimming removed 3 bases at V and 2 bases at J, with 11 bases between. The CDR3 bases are TGTGCCAGCAGTTATGGGACATCTCCCTACGAGCAGTACTTC. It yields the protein CASSYGTSPYEQYF.

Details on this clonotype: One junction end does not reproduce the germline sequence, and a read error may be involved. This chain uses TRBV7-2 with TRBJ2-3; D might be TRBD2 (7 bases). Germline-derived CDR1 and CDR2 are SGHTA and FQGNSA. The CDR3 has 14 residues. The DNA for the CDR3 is TGTGCCAGCAGCTGGGGGGGGCGCACAGATGCGCAGTATTTT. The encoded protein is CASSWGGRTDAQYF.

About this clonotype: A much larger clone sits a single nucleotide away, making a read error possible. The CDR3 is CGVAWGGNVYEQYF. CDR3 bases: TGCGGCGTTGCTTGGGGGGGTAATGTGTACGAGCAGTACTTC. The J gene is TRBJ2-5, the V gene TRBV29-1, with 7 bases lining up with TRBD2. The DNA end favors TRBJ2-7, so the J call may be wrong. The CDR3 contains 14 residues. Germline V CDR1 and CDR2: SQVTM, ANQGSEA.

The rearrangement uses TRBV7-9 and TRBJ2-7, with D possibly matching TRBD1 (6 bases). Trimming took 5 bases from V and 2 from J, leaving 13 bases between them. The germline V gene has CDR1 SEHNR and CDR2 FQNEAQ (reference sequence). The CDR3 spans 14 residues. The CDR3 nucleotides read TGTGCCAGCAGCCCCGCCGGACAGCCCTACGAGCAGTACTTC. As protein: CASSPAGQPYEQYF. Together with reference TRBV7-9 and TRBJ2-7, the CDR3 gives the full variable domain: DTGVSQNPRHKITKRGQNVTFRCDPISEHNRLYWYRQTLGQGPEFLTYFQNEAQLEKSRLLSDRFSAERPKGSFSTLEIQRTEQGDSAMYLCASSPAGQPYEQYFGPGTRLTVT.

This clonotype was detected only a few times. CDR3 protein: CASSTTGLAGGDSYEQYF. Here the CDR3 DNA reads TGTGCCAGCAGCACCACAGGACTAGCGGGGGGGGATTCCTACGAGCAGTACTTC. The chain combines TRBV7-2 with TRBJ2-7, with TRBD2 matching over 15 bases. Germline V gene data show CDR1 as SGHTA and CDR2 as FQGNSA. V shed 5 bases and J 1 base; nucleotides not matched to a gene: 9. The CDR3 totals 18 residues.

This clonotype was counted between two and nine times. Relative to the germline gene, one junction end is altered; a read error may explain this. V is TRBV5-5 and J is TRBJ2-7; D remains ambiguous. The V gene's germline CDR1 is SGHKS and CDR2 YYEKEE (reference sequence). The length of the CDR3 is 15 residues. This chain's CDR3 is CASSPSWELTNERYF. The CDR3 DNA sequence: TGTGCCAGCAGCCCGTCCTGGGAATTAACCAACGAGCGGTACTTC. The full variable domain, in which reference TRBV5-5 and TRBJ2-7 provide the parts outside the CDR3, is DAGVTQSPTHLIKTRGQQVTLRCSPISGHKSVSWYQQVLGQGPQFIFQYYEKEERGRGNFPDRFSARQFPNYSSELNVNALLLGDSALYLCASSPSWELTNERYFGPGTRLTVT.

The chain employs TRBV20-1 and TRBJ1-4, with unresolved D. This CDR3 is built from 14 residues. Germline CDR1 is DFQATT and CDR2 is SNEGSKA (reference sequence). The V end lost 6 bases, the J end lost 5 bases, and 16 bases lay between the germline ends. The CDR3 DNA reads TGCAGTGCCGCCGCAGGCGGCCCCAATGAAAAACTGTTTTTT. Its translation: CSAAAGGPNEKLFF.

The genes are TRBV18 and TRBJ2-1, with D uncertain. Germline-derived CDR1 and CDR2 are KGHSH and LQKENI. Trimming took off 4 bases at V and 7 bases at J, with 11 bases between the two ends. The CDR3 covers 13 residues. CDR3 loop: CASSRVRDNEQFF. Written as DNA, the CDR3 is TGTGCCAGCTCACGGGTCAGAGATAATGAGCAGTTCTTC.

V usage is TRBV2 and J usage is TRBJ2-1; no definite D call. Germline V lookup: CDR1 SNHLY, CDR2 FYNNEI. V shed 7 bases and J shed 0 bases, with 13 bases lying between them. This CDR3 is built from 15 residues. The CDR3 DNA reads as TGTGCCAGCATAATCGATCTCTACTCCTACAATGAGCAGTTCTTC. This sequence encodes CASIIDLYSYNEQFF.

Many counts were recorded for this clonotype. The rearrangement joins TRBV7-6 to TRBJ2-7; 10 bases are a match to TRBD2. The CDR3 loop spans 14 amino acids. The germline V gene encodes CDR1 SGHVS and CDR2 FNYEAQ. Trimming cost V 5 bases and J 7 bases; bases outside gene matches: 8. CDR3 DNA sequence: TGTGCCAGCAGCGTGGGACTAGCGCCGGTTGAGCAGTACTTC. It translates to CASSVGLAPVEQYF.

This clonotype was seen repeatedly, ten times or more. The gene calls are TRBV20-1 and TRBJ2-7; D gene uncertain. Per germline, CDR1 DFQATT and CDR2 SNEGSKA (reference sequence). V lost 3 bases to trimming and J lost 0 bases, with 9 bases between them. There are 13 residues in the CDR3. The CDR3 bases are TGCAGTGCTAGGATACCGAGCTCCTACGAGCAGTACTTC. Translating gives CSARIPSSYEQYF.

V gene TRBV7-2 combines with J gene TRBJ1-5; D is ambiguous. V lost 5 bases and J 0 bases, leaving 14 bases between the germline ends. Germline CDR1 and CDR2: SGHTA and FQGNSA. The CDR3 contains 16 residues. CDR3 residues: CASSPGPPYSNQPQHF. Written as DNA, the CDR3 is TGTGCCAGCAGCCCCGGACCACCTTATAGCAATCAGCCCCAGCATTTT. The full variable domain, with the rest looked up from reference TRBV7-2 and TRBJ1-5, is GAGVSQSPSNKVTEKGKDVELRCDPISGHTALYWYRQSLGQGLEFLIYFQGNSAPDKSGLPSDRFSAERTGGSVSTLTIQRTQQEDSAVYLCASSPGPPYSNQPQHFGDGTRLSIL.